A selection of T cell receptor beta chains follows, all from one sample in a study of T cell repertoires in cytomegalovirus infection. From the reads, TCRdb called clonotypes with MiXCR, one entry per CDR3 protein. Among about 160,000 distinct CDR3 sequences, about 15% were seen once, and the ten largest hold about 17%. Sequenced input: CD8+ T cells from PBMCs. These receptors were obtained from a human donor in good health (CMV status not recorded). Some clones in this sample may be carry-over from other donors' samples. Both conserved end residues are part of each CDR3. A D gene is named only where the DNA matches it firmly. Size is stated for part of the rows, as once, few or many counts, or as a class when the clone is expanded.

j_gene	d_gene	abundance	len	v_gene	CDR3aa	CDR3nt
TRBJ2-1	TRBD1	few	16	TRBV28	CASSSPPGQLNNEQFF	TGTGCCAGCAGCTCCCCACCGGGACAGCTTAACAATGAGCAGTTCTTC
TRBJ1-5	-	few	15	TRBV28	CASRTDYLGNQPQHF	TGTGCCAGCAGGACTGACTATTTGGGCAATCAGCCCCAGCATTTT
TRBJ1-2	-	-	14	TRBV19	CASSIRQGLSGYTF	TGTGCCAGTAGTATCCGGCAGGGCCTAAGCGGCTACACCTTC
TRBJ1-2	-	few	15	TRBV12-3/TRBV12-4	CASLLGAGEDYGYTF	TGTGCCAGCCTCCTAGGCGCAGGGGAGGACTATGGCTACACCTTC
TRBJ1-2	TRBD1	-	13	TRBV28	CASMDRAQDGYTF	TGTGCCAGCATGGACAGGGCTCAGGATGGCTACACCTTC
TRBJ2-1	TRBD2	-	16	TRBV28	CASSLGLATSYNEQFF	TGTGCCAGCAGCCTAGGACTAGCGACGTCCTACAATGAGCAGTTCTTC
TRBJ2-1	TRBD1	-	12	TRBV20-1	CSATDRASEQFF	TGCAGTGCAACCGACAGGGCATCTGAGCAGTTCTTC
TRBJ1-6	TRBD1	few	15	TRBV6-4	CASSESGTGGSPLHF	TGTGCCAGCAGTGAATCCGGGACAGGTGGTTCACCCCTCCACTTT
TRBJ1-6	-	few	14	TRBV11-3	CASSLNGDNSPLHF	TGTGCCAGCAGCTTAAACGGAGACAATTCACCCCTCCACTTT
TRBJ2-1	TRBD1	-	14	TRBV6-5	CASSYNRGYNEQFF	TGTGCCAGCAGTTACAACAGGGGTTACAATGAGCAGTTCTTC
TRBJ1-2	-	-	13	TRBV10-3	CAISPGASGGYTF	TGTGCCATCAGTCCGGGAGCTAGTGGTGGCTACACCTTC
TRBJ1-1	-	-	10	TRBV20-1	CSAGGLEAFF	TGCAGTGCTGGGGGGTTGGAAGCTTTCTTT
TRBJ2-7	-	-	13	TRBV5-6	CASSLLSAYEQYF	TGTGCCAGCAGCTTGCTCAGCGCCTACGAGCAGTACTTC
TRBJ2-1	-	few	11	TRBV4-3	CASSHNTEQFF	TGCGCCAGCAGCCACAATACTGAGCAGTTCTTC
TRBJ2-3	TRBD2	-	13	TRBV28	CASSNSGSDTQYF	TGTGCCAGCAGTAATAGCGGGAGTGATACGCAGTATTTT
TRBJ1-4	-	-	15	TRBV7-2	CASSLNTGTNEKLFF	TGTGCCAGCAGCTTAAATACCGGAACTAATGAAAAACTGTTTTTT
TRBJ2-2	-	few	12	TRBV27	CASSPITGELFF	TGTGCCAGCAGTCCAATCACCGGGGAGCTGTTTTTT
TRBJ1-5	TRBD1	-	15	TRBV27	CASSIGQGVNQPQHF	TGTGCCAGCAGTATCGGACAGGGGGTCAATCAGCCCCAGCATTTT
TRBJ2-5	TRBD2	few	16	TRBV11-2	CASSPSGLAGRLTQYF	TGTGCCAGCAGCCCTTCGGGACTAGCGGGAAGGTTGACCCAGTACTTC
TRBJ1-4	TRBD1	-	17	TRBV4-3	CASSQDNPQGAGEKLFF	TGCGCCAGCAGCCAAGATAATCCACAGGGGGCAGGTGAAAAACTGTTTTTT